The sequence of this T cell receptor beta chain was determined in a study of PD-L1 blockade in urothelial cancer (dated by TCRdb to the late 2010s). Concerning the study at large: Therapy was started around 2014 for all patients, and atezolizumab 1,200 mg was administered intravenously every 3 weeks. Some ten patients reached durable clinical benefit, while 20 or so patients did not. About nine tenths of the roughly 30 patients were males with bladder-origin urothelial cancer, and about 65% of the roughly 30 reported a prior smoking history. Blood samples were analyzed at two time points: 3 weeks after treatment start (second dose) and 6 weeks after treatment start. Blood samples gave a median of 141,255 T cells and tens of thousands of unique TCRs, with a median clonality of around 0.08. Durable clinical benefit was defined as progression-free survival longer than 6 months, and TCR features were also tested against progression-free and overall survival. Somatic, immune and clinical correlates of response to PD-L1 blockade with atezolizumab in urothelial cancer were the focus of an exploratory multi-omic analysis. An ECOG performance status of 0 or 1 was recorded for the patients, and 0 to 3 prior chemotherapy regimens had been received by the patients. Pretreatment blood TCR-seq was available for 27 to 30 patients, at least one posttreatment blood collection was obtained for some 25 patients, and tumor TCR-seq was available for some 25 patients. In the same patients who had TCR sequencing, pretreatment tumors also underwent whole exome sequencing and RNA sequencing. Pretreatment tumor samples, along with matched peripheral blood serially collected before and after atezolizumab treatment, were subjected to TCR sequencing. Findings and caveats that apply to the study as a whole: Small sample size (n of about 30) and many exploratory analyses mean the results are intended to be hypothesis-generating. Patients with durable benefit showed greater expansion of tumor-associated TCR clones in peripheral blood 3 weeks after starting treatment (n = 22, p = 0.022). Improved progression-free and overall survival was associated with having pretreatment peripheral blood TCR clonality below the median.

A cohort of 30 or so patients with locally advanced or metastatic urothelial carcinoma, treated at Memorial Sloan Kettering on a trial protocol, was included. Peripheral blood mononuclear cells were collected pretreatment and during treatment, with between 1 and 8 total time points per patient. The Qiagen DNeasy Blood extraction kit was used to purify genomic DNA from total PBMCs and tumor samples. PBMCs were collected pretreatment and during treatment, and were isolated and stored as previously described. Synthetic TCR analog templates were spiked into each PCR so that absolute template abundance could be estimated from read counts. The immunoSEQ assay was used to amplify TCRbeta CDR3 regions from genomic DNA with bias-controlled V and J gene primers. Sequencing of rearranged TCRbeta segments was done at approximately 20X coverage. The study's own analysis went as follows. Clustering was used to correct sequencing errors, and CDR3s were annotated against IMGT so that V, D and J genes could be assigned. Downstream analyses used only productive TCRbeta rearrangements, leaving out any out-of-frame or stop-codon sequences. Clonality was calculated as one minus the Shannon entropy normalized by the log of the number of unique productive sequences. Clones differing between time points or between blood and tumor were identified by Fisher's exact test with Benjamini-Hochberg correction at adjusted p below 0.01. TCRdb took over this immuneACCESS table, retaining in-frame rearrangements with V and J assigned. Such tables are incomplete; in checked studies, under half of the missing clones stem from an unresolved V gene, and the remainder is unexplained. The DNA was the basis for D and trimming; V, J and clone size are from that table. The sample profile shows roughly 56,000 clones; roughly four fifths of them were found once. The ten most abundant clones make up 4% to 5.5% of the sample.

CDR1 SNHLY and CDR2 FYNNEI are derived from the germline V gene. The CDR3 runs 16 amino acids, cysteine and phenylalanine included. Just the 48-base CDR3 DNA is kept, in frame starting at base 1. Unmatched junction bases come to 11, with V trimmed by 8 bases and J by 3 bases. On this clone: Its antigen remains undetermined. Per-nucleotide qualities are absent, and no much larger clonotype sits a single base away.

The rearrangement joined TRBV2 to TRBJ2-3, with 10 middle bases fitting TRBD2. The source was PBMCs, collected around atezolizumab (anti-PD-L1) treatment. The TCR comes from a man between 65 and 85 years old with urothelial cancer. For the CDR3, the sequence is CASLALLAGITDTQYF. The sequence in DNA is TGTGCCAGCCTGGCCTTACTAGCGGGGATTACAGATACGCAGTATTTT.